This T cell receptor (beta chain) was identified during a study of CXCR3-negative and CXCR3-positive naive CD8 T cells (dated by TCRdb to between 2018 and 2021). Background for the entire study: In total, about 150 million TRB reads were obtained, which works out to roughly 1.5 +/- 0.3 million reads per library. The TRBV-TRBJ cluster analysis covered naive subsets from about five donors and memory cells from 3 donors. Diversity and physicochemical repertoire analyses covered about a dozen donors pooled from two independent experiments.

For sequencing, a NextSeq 550 was employed. The Human TCR Profiling Kit (MiLaboratory) was used to prepare UMI-labeled 5' RACE TRB cDNA libraries. cDNA synthesis used the entire amount of extracted RNA, and PCR amplification then used the entire amount of cDNA produced. Libraries were prepared in parallel with an identical number of PCR cycles. The authors processed their data as follows. MIGEC and MiXCR extracted about 48,000 +/- 9,800 unique UMI-labeled TRB cDNA molecules per library, requiring at least two reads per UMI. On average, around 40,000 +/- 10,000 functional in-frame TRB CDR3 nucleotide clonotypes lacking stop codons were found per library. After each sample was downsampled to 5000 UMI-labeled TRB molecules, VDJtools was used to calculate diversity metrics such as normalized Shannon-Wiener and Chao1. VDJtools was used to calculate clonotype-size-weighted physicochemical properties of the central five CDR3 residues, namely interaction energy, strength, volume and Kidera factor 4. After the reads were reprocessed by TCRdb, one entry was made per CDR3 protein sequence, with no DNA. The V and J calls come from TCRdb's annotation, not from the publication. The table for this sample records tens of thousands of distinct CDR3 sequences. Of the sample, 0.53% is held by the ten largest clones.

Paper-wide results and their limitations: Compared with CXCR3-negative naive cells, CXCR3-positive naive cells had TRB CDR3s with higher hydrophobicity (lower Kidera factor 4), lower energy, and higher strength and volume indices. Similar TRBV-TRBJ usage was shown by naive CXCR3-negative and CXCR3-positive cells from the same donor, whereas distinct patterns were shown by memory cells. Because CXCR3 expression was partially decreased after cryopreservation, freshly isolated PBMCs were used for most assays. Because surface CD5, which has been linked to self-reactivity in mice, was comparable between naive subsets, TCR interaction strength was also inferred from TRB CDR3 physicochemical properties. Both naive subsets had comparably high repertoire diversity, while memory CD8+ T cells had much lower repertoire diversity.

Points on this clonotype: There is no known antigen for this receptor.

Each CD8+ T cell subset was flow-sorted in triplicate, with 300,000 cells per subset placed directly into RLT lysis buffer. To keep memory contaminants out, a stringent definition of naive CD8+ T cells was applied: CD45RO-CCR7+CD27+CD95-. Standard density gradient centrifugation was used to isolate peripheral blood mononuclear cells from buffy coats. A FACSAria III was used to flow-sort naive CD8+ T cells into CXCR3-negative and CXCR3-positive populations. An RNeasy Mini Kit was used to extract total RNA from the sorted cells. The clonotype originates from a human donor in good health. Some clones in this sample may be carry-over from other donors' samples. Sample: naive CXCR3+ CD8+ T cells from blood. The sample's cell subset or site label, decoded: CD45RO-CCR7+CD27+CD95- naive CD8+ T cells expressing CXCR3 (TNR3+).

The CDR3 region reads CASSYSNEGMNTGELFF. The chain couples TRBV6-2 or TRBV6-3 to TRBJ2-2. Spanning cysteine to phenylalanine, the CDR3 consists of 17 amino acids. No DNA sequence is on record. Taken from the germline V gene, the CDR1 and CDR2 loops are MNHEY and SVGEGT.